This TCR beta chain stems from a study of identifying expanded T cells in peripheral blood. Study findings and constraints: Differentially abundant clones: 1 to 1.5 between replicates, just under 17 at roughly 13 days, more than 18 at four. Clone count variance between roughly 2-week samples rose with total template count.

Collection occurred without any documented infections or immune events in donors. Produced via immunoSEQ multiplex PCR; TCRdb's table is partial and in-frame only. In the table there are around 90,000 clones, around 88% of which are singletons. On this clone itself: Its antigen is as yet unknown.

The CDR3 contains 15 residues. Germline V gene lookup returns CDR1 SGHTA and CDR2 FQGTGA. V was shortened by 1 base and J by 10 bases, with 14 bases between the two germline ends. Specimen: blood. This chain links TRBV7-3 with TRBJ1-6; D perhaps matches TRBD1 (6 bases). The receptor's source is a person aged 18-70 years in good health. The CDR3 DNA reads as TGTGCCAGCAGCTTAAAAGGGGGAGGAGGCTCACCCCTCCACTTT. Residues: CASSLKGGGGSPLHF.